Shown below are 24 T cell receptor beta chains from a single sample sequenced in a study of blood T cell repertoires in COVID-19. Only in-frame clones appear in the TCRdb table, and some are missing; sequencing was by immunoSEQ multiplex PCR. The sample carries about 98,000 clones, over 70% recorded once. Sequences were obtained from peripheral blood. These receptors came from an elderly woman with acute or convalescent COVID-19.

V usage is TRBV5-1 and J usage is TRBJ1-2; D unclear. This CDR3 spans 14 amino acids. Germline CDR1 reads SGHRS; CDR2 reads YFSETQ. V dropped 0 bases and J dropped 6 bases, with 12 bases sitting between them. CDR3 DNA sequence: TGCGCCAGCAGCTTGGCCCGGGGTCTTAATGGCTACACCTTC. Its protein product is CASSLARGLNGYTF. Full variable domain (remainder filled in from reference TRBV5-1 and TRBJ1-2): KAGVTQTPRYLIKTRGQQVTLSCSPISGHRSVSWYQQTPGQGLQFLFEYFSETQRNKGNFPGRFSGRQFSNSRSEMNVSTLELGDSALYLCASSLARGLNGYTFGSGTRLTVV.

V and J are TRBV6-5 and TRBJ1-2, with 11 bases matching TRBD1. The length of the CDR3 is 13 residues. V gave up 4 bases and J gave up 8 bases; unmatched junction bases: 3. CDR1 MNHEY and CDR2 SVGAGI come from the germline V gene. The CDR3 loop reads CASSSGQGVGYTF. For the CDR3, the DNA is TGTGCCAGCAGTTCGGGACAGGGGGTAGGCTACACCTTC.

This clone showed up just once. DNA of the CDR3: TGTGCCAGCAGTTATTACAGGGTGAGCGAGCAGTACGTC. It translates to CASSYYRVSEQYV. V and J are TRBV6-2 or TRBV6-3 and TRBJ2-7; possibly TRBD1 for D (6 bases). V lost 3 bases and J lost 6, with 12 bases in between. Per germline, CDR1 MNHEY and CDR2 SVGEGT. CDR3 length: 13 residues.

V and J are TRBV5-1 and TRBJ1-1, with 7 bases aligning to TRBD1. Germline CDR1 reads SGHRS; CDR2 reads YFSETQ. The V segment lost 2 bases and the J segment 6 bases; nucleotides outside the gene matches: 4. This CDR3 comprises 13 residues. In DNA form, the CDR3 reads TGCGCCAGCAGCTTCTCACAGGGGTCTGAAGCTTTCTTT. Protein product: CASSFSQGSEAFF.

This chain joins TRBV6-5 and TRBJ1-1, with D unresolved. V was pared by 2 bases and J by 0 bases, with 7 bases between. CDR3 length: 14 amino acids. Germline V CDR1 and CDR2: MNHEY, SVGAGI. The CDR3 coding sequence is TGTGCCAGCAGTTACGCACAGATGAACACTGAAGCTTTCTTT. It codes for CASSYAQMNTEAFF.

CDR3 bases: TGTGCCAGCACTGGACTAGCGGGGGCCGGGGAGCTGTTTTTT. Protein product: CASTGLAGAGELFF. The chain recombines TRBV6-5 with TRBJ2-2, with 13 bases identical to TRBD2. The V and J ends lost 7 bases and 6 bases, in that order; junction bases with no gene match: 2. CDR1 MNHEY and CDR2 SVGAGI come from the germline V gene. The CDR3 length is 14 residues.

The chain links TRBV21-1 to TRBJ2-1; the D call of TRBD2 is as the table states it, not checked on the DNA. TRBV21-1 corresponds to a pseudogene. CDR3 size: 18 residues. CDR3: CASSKATAGGQDSNEQFF. DNA of the CDR3: TGTGCCAGCAGCAAAGCGACAGCGGGGGGCCAAGACTCTAATGAGCAGTTCTTC.

V usage is TRBV5-1 and J usage is TRBJ1-6, with D possibly TRBD1 on 6 matching bases. The germline V gene has CDR1 SGHRS and CDR2 YFSETQ. The CDR3 has 15 amino acids. V lost 0 bases and J 3 bases, leaving 7 bases between the germline ends. The CDR3 spells CASSLGQDYNSPLHF. The CDR3, as DNA: TGCGCCAGCAGCTTGGGACAGGACTATAATTCACCCCTCCACTTT. Variable domain in full (rest from reference TRBV5-1 and TRBJ1-6): KAGVTQTPRYLIKTRGQQVTLSCSPISGHRSVSWYQQTPGQGLQFLFEYFSETQRNKGNFPGRFSGRQFSNSRSEMNVSTLELGDSALYLCASSLGQDYNSPLHFGNGTRLTVT.

The chain is built from TRBV5-1 and TRBJ2-5; D not certain. Trimming left V 0 bases short and J 5 bases short, with 11 bases between. Germline V gene data show CDR1 as SGHRS and CDR2 as YFSETQ. The CDR3 runs to 14 residues. The CDR3 is CASSLGSTQETQYF. The CDR3, as DNA: TGCGCCAGCAGCTTGGGGAGTACCCAGGAGACCCAGTACTTC.

The V call is TRBV28, the J call TRBJ2-7; D is uncertain. The length of the CDR3 is 12 residues. CDR1 and CDR2 from the germline V gene are MDHEN and SYDVKM. V was cut by 4 bases and J by 2 bases, with 6 bases left in between. The CDR3 DNA is TGTGCCAGCAGTTCACAGACCTACGAGCAGTACGTC. The encoded protein is CASSSQTYEQYV.

This clone was detected a few times. The chain carries TRBV30 and TRBJ1-4, with D possibly matching TRBD1 (6 bases). The germline V gene has CDR1 GTSNPN and CDR2 SVGIG (reference sequence). The V gene lost 4 bases and the J gene lost 5 bases, with 14 bases spanning the gap. This CDR3 region has 14 residues. This chain's CDR3 is CAWTDGRGNEKLFF. The DNA for the CDR3 is TGTGCCTGGACGGACGGGAGGGGGAATGAAAAACTGTTTTTT.

V and J are TRBV5-6 and TRBJ1-1; 7 bases are a match to TRBD1. The trim removed 4 bases at V and 0 bases at J, leaving 12 bases unmatched. This CDR3 has 17 residues. Germline CDR1 is SGHDT and CDR2 is YYEEEE. CDR3 sequence reads: CASSRQGELPLNTEAFF. For the CDR3, the DNA is TGTGCCAGCAGCAGGCAGGGGGAGTTACCTCTGAACACTGAAGCTTTCTTT. The whole variable domain, filled in from reference TRBV5-6 and TRBJ1-1, reads DAGVTQSPTHLIKTRGQQVTLRCSPKSGHDTVSWYQQALGQGPQFIFQYYEEEERQRGNFPDRFSGHQFPNYSSELNVNALLLGDSALYLCASSRQGELPLNTEAFFGQGTRLTVV.

The chain employs TRBV3-1 (or the pseudogene TRBV3-2) and TRBJ2-6; D is undetermined. V was pared by 5 bases and J by 2 bases, with 13 bases between. The CDR3 runs 16 residues. Per germline, CDR1 LGHDT and CDR2 YNNKEL (reference sequence). The CDR3 DNA follows: TGTGCCAGCAGCTCCCGCCCCACAACTGGGGCCAACGTCCTGACTTTC. Encoded protein: CASSSRPTTGANVLTF.

The rearrangement links TRBV2 to TRBJ2-5; no clear D gene. This CDR3 contains 12 residues. With 4 bases removed from V and 5 bases from J, the gap between germline ends came to 8 bases. CDR1 and CDR2 from the germline V gene are SNHLY and FYNNEI. CDR3 nucleotide sequence: TGTGCCAGCAGTGCTAAACCGGAGACCCAGTACTTC. This sequence encodes CASSAKPETQYF.

The rearrangement links TRBV7-2 to TRBJ1-1; D is perhaps TRBD1 (6 bases). The V end was cut by 5 bases, the J end by 1 base, with 17 bases between. CDR1 is SGHTA and CDR2 is FQGNSA in the germline V gene. The CDR3 extends over 16 amino acids. The CDR3 loop reads CASSPSPTGSNTEAFF. CDR3 coding DNA: TGTGCCAGCAGCCCCTCCCCAACAGGGTCGAACACTGAAGCTTTCTTT. Full variable domain (remainder filled in from reference TRBV7-2 and TRBJ1-1): GAGVSQSPSNKVTEKGKDVELRCDPISGHTALYWYRQSLGQGLEFLIYFQGNSAPDKSGLPSDRFSAERTGGSVSTLTIQRTQQEDSAVYLCASSPSPTGSNTEAFFGQGTRLTVV.

This chain links TRBV28 with TRBJ2-3; D is possibly TRBD2 (6 bases). The length of the CDR3 is 12 residues. With 4 bases removed from V and 7 bases from J, the gap between germline ends came to 9 bases. Per the germline V gene, CDR1 is MDHEN and CDR2 is SYDVKM. CDR3 in amino acids: CASSSTRNTQYF. In DNA form, the CDR3 reads TGTGCCAGCAGTTCGACTAGGAATACGCAGTATTTT.

This chain links TRBV29-1 with TRBJ2-3; D is undetermined. Germline V gene data show CDR1 as SQVTM and CDR2 as ANQGSEA. This CDR3 is built from 12 residues. V dropped 5 bases and J dropped 5 bases, with 11 bases sitting between them. The CDR3 DNA is TGCAGCGTTTGGCGGTATGAAGATACGCAGTATTTT. Translation gives CSVWRYEDTQYF.

This chain connects TRBV10-2 to TRBJ2-3; tentative D call: TRBD1 (6 bases). This CDR3 is 13 amino acids long. Germline V gives CDR1 WSHSY, CDR2 SAAADI. Trimming left V 7 bases short and J 3 bases short, with 11 bases between. Here the CDR3 reads CASMTGTTDTQYF. CDR3 nucleotides: TGCGCCAGCATGACGGGGACAACAGATACGCAGTATTTT.

The chain carries TRBV3-1 (or the pseudogene TRBV3-2) and TRBJ1-6, with D perhaps TRBD1 (5 bases). Trimming removed 1 base at V and 12 bases at J, with 22 bases between. This CDR3 is 17 amino acids long. From germline, CDR1 is LGHDT and CDR2 YNNKEL (reference sequence). The CDR3 protein is CASSQAGQGAFVGPLHF. CDR3 DNA: TGTGCCAGCAGCCAAGCCGGACAAGGAGCCTTTGTGGGACCCCTCCACTTT.

The chain is built from TRBV19 and TRBJ2-3, with 8 bases lining up with TRBD1. CDR1 and CDR2 from the germline V gene are LNHDA and SQIVND (reference sequence). There are 16 residues in the CDR3. V shed 10 bases and J 7 bases; nucleotides not matched to a gene: 19. The CDR3 sequence is CATRRRGRQGSYTQYF. The CDR3 nucleotides are TGTGCCACCAGAAGGAGGGGGAGACAGGGGAGTTATACGCAGTATTTT. Based on the CDR3 plus reference TRBV19 and TRBJ2-3, the full variable domain is DGGITQSPKYLFRKEGQNVTLSCEQNLNHDAMYWYRQDPGQGLRLIYYSQIVNDFQKGDIAEGYSVSREKKESFPLTVTSAQKNPTAFYLCATRRRGRQGSYTQYFGPGTRLTVL.

The J gene is TRBJ1-5, the V gene TRBV25-1, with unresolved D. Germline CDR1 MGHDK, CDR2 SYGVNS. V lost 2 bases and J 5 bases, leaving 4 bases between the germline ends. The CDR3 runs 12 residues. The DNA for the CDR3 is TGTGCCAGCAGTGAACTTGATCAGCCCCAGCATTTT. Its translation is CASSELDQPQHF.

The J gene is TRBJ1-1, the V gene TRBV6-5, with D possibly matching TRBD1 (6 bases). Germline CDR1 is MNHEY and CDR2 is SVGAGI. The ends were cut back, 5 bases at V and 6 bases at J, with 16 bases in the middle. This CDR3 contains 14 residues. In DNA, the CDR3 is TGTGCCAGCAGTACCAATCAGGGGCGCTCTGAAGCTTTCTTT. It encodes CASSTNQGRSEAFF.

The chain employs TRBV24-1 and TRBJ1-2; D remains ambiguous. Per germline, CDR1 KGHDR and CDR2 SFDVKD. Trimming shortened V by 8 bases and J by 4 bases, and 22 bases separated the two germline ends. The CDR3 consists of 16 residues. The DNA of the CDR3 is TGTGCCACCAAGACCGATATGAGGGAGCTTGGCTATGGCTACACCTTC. Translating gives CATKTDMRELGYGYTF.

The CDR3 loop is CASSPGTSGGSEFF. The CDR3 nucleotides read TGTGCCAGCAGCCCCGGGACTAGCGGGGGTTCTGAGTTCTTC. The J gene is TRBJ2-1, the V gene TRBV11-3; 14 bases agree with TRBD2. The V gene end was trimmed by 5 bases and the J gene end by 14 bases; junction bases not matched to a gene: 8. The CDR3 loop spans 14 amino acids. Germline loops: CDR1 SGHNT, CDR2 YENEEA.